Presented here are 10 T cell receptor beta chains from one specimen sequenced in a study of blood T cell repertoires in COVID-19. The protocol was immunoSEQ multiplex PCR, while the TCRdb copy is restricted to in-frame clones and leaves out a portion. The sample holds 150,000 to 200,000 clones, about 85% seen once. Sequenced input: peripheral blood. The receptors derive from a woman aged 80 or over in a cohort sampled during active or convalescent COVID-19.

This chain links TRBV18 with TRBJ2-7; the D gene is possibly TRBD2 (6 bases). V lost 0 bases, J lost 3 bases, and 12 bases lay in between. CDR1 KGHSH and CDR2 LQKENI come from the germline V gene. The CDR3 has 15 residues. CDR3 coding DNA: TGTGCCAGCTCACCACCGGGACTGGAGATCTACGAGCAGTACTTC. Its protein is CASSPPGLEIYEQYF.

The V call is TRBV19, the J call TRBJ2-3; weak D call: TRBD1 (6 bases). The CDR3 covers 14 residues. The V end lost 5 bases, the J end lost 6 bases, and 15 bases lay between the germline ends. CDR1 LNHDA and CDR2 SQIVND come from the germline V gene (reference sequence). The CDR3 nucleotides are TGTGCCAGTAGTGCCCCCAGGGGTAGGGATACGCAGTATTTT. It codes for CASSAPRGRDTQYF.

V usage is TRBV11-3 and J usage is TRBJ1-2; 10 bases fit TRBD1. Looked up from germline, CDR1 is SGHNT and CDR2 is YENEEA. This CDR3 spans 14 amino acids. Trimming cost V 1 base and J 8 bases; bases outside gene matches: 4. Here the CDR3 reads CASSLGGQGKGYTF. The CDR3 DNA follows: TGTGCCAGCAGCTTAGGGGGACAGGGGAAAGGCTACACCTTC. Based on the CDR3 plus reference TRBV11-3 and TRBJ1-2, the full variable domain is EAGVVQSPRYKIIEKKQPVAFWCNPISGHNTLYWYLQNLGQGPELLIRYENEEAVDDSQLPKDRFSAERLKGVDSTLKIQPAELGDSAVYLCASSLGGQGKGYTFGSGTRLTVV.

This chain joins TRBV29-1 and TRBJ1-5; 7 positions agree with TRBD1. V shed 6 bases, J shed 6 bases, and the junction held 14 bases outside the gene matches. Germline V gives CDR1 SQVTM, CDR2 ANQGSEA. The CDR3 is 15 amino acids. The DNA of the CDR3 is TGCAGCGTCCGGGACAGCTCACGCGAGGGTCAGCCCCAGCATTTT. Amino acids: CSVRDSSREGQPQHF.

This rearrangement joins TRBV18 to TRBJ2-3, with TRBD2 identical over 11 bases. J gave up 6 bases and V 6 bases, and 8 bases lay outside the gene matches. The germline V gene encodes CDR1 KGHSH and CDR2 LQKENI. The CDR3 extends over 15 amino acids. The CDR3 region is CASSTTSGGRDTQYF. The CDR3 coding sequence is TGTGCCAGCTCCACTACTAGCGGGGGCCGGGATACGCAGTATTTT.

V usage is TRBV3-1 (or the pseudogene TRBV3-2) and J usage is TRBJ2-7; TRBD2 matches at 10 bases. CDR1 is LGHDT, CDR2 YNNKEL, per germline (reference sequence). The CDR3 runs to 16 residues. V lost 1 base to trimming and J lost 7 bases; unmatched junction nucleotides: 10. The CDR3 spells CASSQAPAGGPGEQYV. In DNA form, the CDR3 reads TGTGCCAGCAGCCAAGCCCCAGCGGGAGGGCCGGGAGAGCAGTACGTC.

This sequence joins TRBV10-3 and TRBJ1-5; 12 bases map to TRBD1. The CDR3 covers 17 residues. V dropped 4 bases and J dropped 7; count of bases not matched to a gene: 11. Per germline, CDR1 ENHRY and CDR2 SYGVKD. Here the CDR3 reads CAISGGTGGGSGQPQHF. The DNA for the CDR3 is TGTGCCATCAGTGGGGGGACAGGGGGCGGTTCCGGACAGCCCCAGCATTTT.

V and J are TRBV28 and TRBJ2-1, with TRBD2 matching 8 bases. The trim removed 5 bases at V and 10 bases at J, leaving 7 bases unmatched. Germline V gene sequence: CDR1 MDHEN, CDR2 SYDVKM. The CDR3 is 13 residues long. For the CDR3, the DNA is TGTGCCAGCAGTGATAGCGGGGTACGGGAGCAGTTCTTC. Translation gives CASSDSGVREQFF.

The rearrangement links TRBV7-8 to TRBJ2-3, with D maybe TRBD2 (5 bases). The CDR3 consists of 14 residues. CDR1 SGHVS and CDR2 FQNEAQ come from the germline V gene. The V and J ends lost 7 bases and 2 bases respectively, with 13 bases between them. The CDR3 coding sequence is TGTGCCAGCATTGAGAGGGCCCACACAGATACGCAGTATTTT. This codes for CASIERAHTDTQYF.

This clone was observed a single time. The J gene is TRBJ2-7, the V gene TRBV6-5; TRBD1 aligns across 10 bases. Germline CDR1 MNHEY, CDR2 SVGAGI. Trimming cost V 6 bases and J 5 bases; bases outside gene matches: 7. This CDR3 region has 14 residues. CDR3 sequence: CASRPDRGRHEQYV. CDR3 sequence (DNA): TGTGCCAGCAGACCCGACAGGGGGCGCCACGAGCAGTACGTC.